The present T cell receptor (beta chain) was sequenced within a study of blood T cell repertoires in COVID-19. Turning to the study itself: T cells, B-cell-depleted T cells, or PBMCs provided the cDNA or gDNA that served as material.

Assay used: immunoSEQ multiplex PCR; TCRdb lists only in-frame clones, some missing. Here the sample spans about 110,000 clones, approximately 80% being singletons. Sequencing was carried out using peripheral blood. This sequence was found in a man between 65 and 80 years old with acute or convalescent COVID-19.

In DNA form, the CDR3 reads TGCGCCAGCAGCTTGGGGACAGGGGATTATTCACCCCTCCACTTT. This encodes CASSLGTGDYSPLHF. This sequence joins TRBV5-1 and TRBJ1-6, with TRBD1 matching 9 bases. The germline gives CDR1 SGHRS, CDR2 YFSETQ. This CDR3 spans 15 amino acids. J was trimmed by 8 bases and V by 0 bases; bases with no gene match: 3.